This T cell receptor (beta chain) appears in the sequencing data of a study of PD-1 blockade in classical Hodgkin lymphoma. In every patient, relapse followed autologous stem cell transplantation, while exposure to brentuximab vedotin differed. Thawed PBMCs were the source of CD4+ T cells, purified by magnetic negative selection. Clones were sequenced by immunoSEQ multiplex PCR, and TCRdb holds only the in-frame ones, with some missing. The repertoire holds more than 7,500 clones, about four fifths seen once, with roughly an eighth in the top ten. The input for sequencing was CD4+ T cells from blood, taken at baseline. The TCR originated in a human donor with classical Hodgkin lymphoma.

CDR3 in DNA: TGTGCCAGCAGGATCAGGGTGGCTGGAAACACCATATATTTT. Translated, it gives CASRIRVAGNTIYF. The chain has TRBV28 and TRBJ1-3, with a possible D match to TRBD1 (5 bases). The CDR3 runs to 14 residues. Trimming cost V 6 bases and J 2 bases, with 11 bases left between them. Germline CDR1 is MDHEN and CDR2 is SYDVKM.